This T cell receptor (beta chain) was sequenced during a study of cytomegalovirus exposure and HLA in healthy donors. CDR3 length: 14 residues. Germline V gene sequence: CDR1 MNHEY, CDR2 SMNVEV (reference sequence). V dropped 5 bases and J dropped 4; count of bases not matched to a gene: 2. Use of 60 Vbeta and 13 Jbeta primers characterized the PCR. Measured with immunoSEQ multiplex PCR; TCRdb has only the in-frame clones, and not every one. The sample's table shows approximately 100,000 clones. The chain has TRBV27 and TRBJ2-1; TRBD2 matches 10 bases. Sequencing was carried out using PBMCs. The TCR originated in a man aged 45-65 years in good health and CMV-seronegative. The CDR3 DNA follows: TGTGCCAGCAGTCCTAGCGGGGGATACAATGAGCAGTTCTTC. It is translated as CASSPSGGYNEQFF.